These 21 T cell receptor beta chains share one sample of origin, sequenced in a study of T cell repertoires in cytomegalovirus infection. TCRdb ran MiXCR on the reads and lists one entry per CDR3 protein. The table has a few hundred thousand distinct CDR3 sequences, about 26% seen once. Material for sequencing was PBMCs. Receptors originate from a human donor in good health (CMV status not recorded). Some clones in this sample may be carry-over from other donors' samples.

There are many counts of this clonotype. The chain combines TRBV6-5 with TRBJ1-1, with 7 bases that match TRBD1. Trimming cost V 8 bases and J 4 bases; bases outside gene matches: 7. CDR1 is MNHEY and CDR2 is SVGAGI in the germline V gene. This CDR3 is built from 13 residues. The CDR3, as DNA: TGTGCCAGCGGGAGGGCAGGGGGCACTGAAGCTTTCTTT. Its translation is CASGRAGGTEAFF.

The table lists this clonotype with many counts. J is TRBJ1-1 and V is TRBV2, with D unclear. This CDR3 region has 12 residues. The V gene lost 6 bases and the J gene lost 6 bases, with 11 bases spanning the gap. From germline, CDR1 is SNHLY and CDR2 FYNNEI. The CDR3: CASSPGLAEAFF. As DNA, the CDR3 is TGTGCCAGCAGCCCAGGACTCGCTGAAGCTTTCTTT.

The rearrangement links TRBV7-6 to TRBJ1-1; no definite D call. The CDR3 runs 11 residues. V lost 8 bases, J lost 1 base, and 5 bases lay in between. Germline V gene data show CDR1 as SGHVS and CDR2 as FNYEAQ. The CDR3 protein is CASPANTEAFF. DNA for the CDR3: TGTGCCAGCCCGGCGAACACTGAAGCTTTCTTT.

The chain recombines TRBV6-2 or TRBV6-3 with TRBJ2-5; 8 nucleotides line up with TRBD2. This CDR3 has 14 residues. Germline CDR1 is MNHEY and CDR2 is SVGEGT. The ends lost 6 bases at V and 2 bases at J; junction bases unmatched: 5. CDR3 coding DNA: TGTGCCAGCAGCCAGACTAGCGAACAAGAGACCCAGTACTTC. It encodes CASSQTSEQETQYF.

This clonotype was counted ten times or more. The chain has TRBV7-2 and TRBJ2-1; TRBD2 agrees at 13 bases. This CDR3 has 20 residues. The junction had 16 bases not matched to a gene; V was cut back by 5 bases and J by 3 bases. Germline V CDR1 and CDR2: SGHTA, FQGNSA. CDR3 loop: CASSPLGQGTSGTHYNEQFF. The CDR3 DNA is TGTGCCAGCAGCCCACTCGGACAGGGGACTAGCGGGACTCACTACAATGAGCAGTTCTTC.

This clonotype was counted between two and nine times. The chain combines TRBV7-6 with TRBJ2-2; the match to TRBD1 covers 10 bases. CDR3 size: 20 residues. The germline V gene has CDR1 SGHVS and CDR2 FNYEAQ. Trimming cost V 2 bases and J 0 bases; bases outside gene matches: 12. In DNA, the CDR3 is TGTGCCAGCAGCTTAAATGCACGGGACAGGGGCTCTTCGAACACCGGGGAGCTGTTTTTT. Encoded protein: CASSLNARDRGSSNTGELFF.

This chain joins TRBV24-1 and TRBJ2-5, with D maybe TRBD2 (5 bases). V was cut by 4 bases and J by 2 bases, with 13 bases left in between. Looked up from germline, CDR1 is KGHDR and CDR2 is SFDVKD. This CDR3 contains 15 residues. The DNA for the CDR3 is TGTGCCACCAGTGAGCCGAGGGTGGGGCAAGAGACCCAGTACTTC. Translation gives CATSEPRVGQETQYF.

The chain carries TRBV6-5 and TRBJ1-1; D is ambiguous. The ends were cut back, 7 bases at V and 3 bases at J, with 18 bases in the middle. Per the germline V gene, CDR1 is MNHEY and CDR2 is SVGAGI. The CDR3 sequence is 15 residues long. The CDR3 here is CASISGAQPYTEAFF. CDR3 nucleotide sequence: TGTGCCAGCATCTCAGGAGCCCAACCCTACACTGAAGCTTTCTTT.

This clonotype came up a few times. V gene TRBV5-6 combines with J gene TRBJ2-6; D is unclear. Trimming removed 2 bases from V and 2 bases from J, with 8 bases in between. The CDR3 has 15 residues. Germline V CDR1 and CDR2: SGHDT, YYEEEE. The CDR3 DNA reads TGTGCCAGCAGCTTACGAGCTCCTGGGGCCAACGTCCTGACTTTC. Its protein product is CASSLRAPGANVLTF.

This clonotype was found a few times. The rearrangement uses TRBV12-3 or TRBV12-4 and TRBJ1-3; D not certain. The CDR3 is made up of 14 amino acids. The ends were cut back, 6 bases at V and 4 bases at J, with 13 bases in the middle. The CDR3: CASREGGAGNTIYF. The DNA of the CDR3 is TGTGCCAGCAGGGAGGGCGGAGCCGGAAACACCATATATTTT.

The J gene is TRBJ2-7, the V gene TRBV11-3; D might be TRBD2 (5 bases). The germline V gene encodes CDR1 SGHNT and CDR2 YENEEA. CDR3 length: 12 residues. Written as DNA, the CDR3 is TGTGCCATCAGCTCGGACTCTTACGAGCAGTACGTC. Protein: CAISSDSYEQYV.

The sample holds a few counts of this clonotype. The J gene is TRBJ2-1, the V gene TRBV7-6, with 11 nucleotides matching TRBD2. CDR3 length equals 19 residues. CDR1 and CDR2 from the germline V gene are SGHVS and FNYEAQ. Trimming took 2 bases from V and 0 from J; bases not matched to a gene: 9. CDR3: CASSLKGLAAMSSYNEQFF. For the CDR3, the DNA is TGTGCCAGCAGCTTAAAGGGACTAGCGGCGATGAGCTCCTACAATGAGCAGTTCTTC.

This clonotype has a handful of counts. The rearrangement joins TRBV7-2 to TRBJ2-5; weak D call: TRBD2 (5 bases). V was clipped by 1 base and J by 5 bases, with 14 bases between them. The CDR3 sequence is 15 residues long. CDR1 is SGHTA, CDR2 FQGNSA, per germline. The CDR3 nucleotides are TGTGCCAGCAGCTTAGTAGCCGGGATTGGGGAGACCCAGTACTTC. It encodes CASSLVAGIGETQYF.

This chain connects TRBV7-2 to TRBJ1-1; D is unresolved. The CDR3 runs 16 residues. Germline CDR1 SGHTA, CDR2 FQGNSA. Trimming removed 4 bases at V and 2 bases at J, with 17 bases between. The CDR3 loop is CASSYIRRVLNTEAFF. CDR3 bases: TGTGCCAGCAGCTACATAAGACGGGTCTTAAACACTGAAGCTTTCTTT.

The chain is built from TRBV4-1 and TRBJ2-4; 11 positions agree with TRBD1. This CDR3 comprises 18 residues. With 0 bases clipped from V and 3 bases from J, the junction kept 7 bases outside the gene matches. Germline V CDR1 and CDR2: MGHRA, YSYEKL. The chain's CDR3 is CASSQERTGGRGKNIQYF. The CDR3 DNA sequence: TGCGCCAGCAGCCAAGAACGGACAGGGGGCAGGGGCAAAAACATTCAGTACTTC.

This clonotype came up a few times. The rearrangement joins TRBV5-1 to TRBJ2-1, with D maybe TRBD2 (5 bases). The germline V and J ends were trimmed by 3 bases and 6 bases, with 16 bases remaining between them. CDR1 and CDR2 from the germline V gene are SGHRS and YFSETQ. The CDR3 length is 15 residues. CDR3 bases: TGCGCCAGCAGCTCGGACTCTACTCGGAGCAATGAGCAGTTCTTC. It codes for CASSSDSTRSNEQFF.

The table lists this clonotype with a few counts. The chain has TRBV19 and TRBJ2-5; TRBD1 might be the D (5 bases). V was cut by 10 bases and J by 1 base, with 10 bases left in between. Germline assignment: CDR1 LNHDA and CDR2 SQIVND (reference sequence). This CDR3 has 12 amino acids. DNA of the CDR3: TGTGCCAACACGACAGCCCAAGAGACCCAGTACTTC. It translates to CANTTAQETQYF. The variable domain in full, completed from reference TRBV19 and TRBJ2-5, reads DGGITQSPKYLFRKEGQNVTLSCEQNLNHDAMYWYRQDPGQGLRLIYYSQIVNDFQKGDIAEGYSVSREKKESFPLTVTSAQKNPTAFYLCANTTAQETQYFGPGTRLLVL.

This chain connects TRBV28 to TRBJ2-5, with 7 bases fitting TRBD1. Germline CDR1 reads MDHEN; CDR2 reads SYDVKM. J lost 2 bases, V lost 6 bases, and 9 bases had no gene match. The CDR3 runs to 15 residues. The DNA for the CDR3 is TGTGCCAGCAGGGACGGACAGGTAGTACAAGAGACCCAGTACTTC. This encodes CASRDGQVVQETQYF.

The V and J genes are TRBV12-3 or TRBV12-4 and TRBJ2-1; weak D call: TRBD2 (6 bases). Trimming removed 3 bases from V and 5 bases from J, with 11 bases in between. This CDR3 contains 14 residues. For the CDR3, the DNA is TGTGCCAGCAGTTTTATTAGCGGAGACAATGAGCAGTTCTTC. Translating gives CASSFISGDNEQFF.

The V call is TRBV7-8, the J call TRBJ2-5; no clear D gene. CDR1 is SGHVS, CDR2 FQNEAQ, per germline. With 0 bases removed from V and 4 bases from J, the gap between germline ends came to 9 bases. This CDR3 has 14 amino acids. CDR3 sequence: CASSLAGIRETQYF. The CDR3 nucleotides read TGTGCCAGCAGCTTAGCGGGAATAAGAGAGACCCAGTACTTC.

This sequence joins TRBV7-9 and TRBJ2-2; no definite D call. Germline CDR1 is SEHNR and CDR2 is FQNEAQ (reference sequence). Trimming pared 5 bases from V and 1 base from J, leaving 8 bases between. The CDR3 runs 14 residues. The CDR3 sequence: CASSPRQNTGELFF. DNA for the CDR3: TGTGCCAGCAGCCCGAGACAGAACACCGGGGAGCTGTTTTTT.